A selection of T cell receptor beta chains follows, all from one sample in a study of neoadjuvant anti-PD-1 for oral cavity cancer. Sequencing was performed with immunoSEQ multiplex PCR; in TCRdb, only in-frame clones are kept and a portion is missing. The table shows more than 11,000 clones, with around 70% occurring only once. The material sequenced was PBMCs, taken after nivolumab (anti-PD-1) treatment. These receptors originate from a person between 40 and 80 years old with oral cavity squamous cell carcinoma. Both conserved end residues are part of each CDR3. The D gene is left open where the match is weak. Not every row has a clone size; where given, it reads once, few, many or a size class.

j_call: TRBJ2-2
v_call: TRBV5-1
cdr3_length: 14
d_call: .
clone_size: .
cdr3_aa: CASRLGQNTGELFF
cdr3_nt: TGCGCCAGCAGACTTGGACAGAACACCGGGGAGCTGTTTTTT

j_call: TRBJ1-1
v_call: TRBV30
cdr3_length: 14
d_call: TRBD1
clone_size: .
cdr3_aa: CAWSALTGVAEAFF
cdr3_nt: TGTGCCTGGAGTGCGCTGACAGGGGTCGCTGAAGCTTTCTTT

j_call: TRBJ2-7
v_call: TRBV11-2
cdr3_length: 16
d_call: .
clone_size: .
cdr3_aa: CASSVPPGPQSYEQYF
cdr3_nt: TGTGCCAGCAGCGTCCCACCGGGACCGCAGTCGTACGAGCAGTACTTC

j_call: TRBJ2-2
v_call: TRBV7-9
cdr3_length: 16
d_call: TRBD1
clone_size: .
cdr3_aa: CASIAPDRGETGELFF
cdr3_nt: TGTGCCAGCATCGCCCCGGACAGGGGGGAAACCGGGGAGCTGTTTTTT

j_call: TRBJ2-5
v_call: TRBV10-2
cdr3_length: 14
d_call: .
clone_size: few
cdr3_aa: CASMRAVQQETQYF
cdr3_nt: TGCGCCAGCATGAGGGCCGTTCAACAAGAGACCCAGTACTTC

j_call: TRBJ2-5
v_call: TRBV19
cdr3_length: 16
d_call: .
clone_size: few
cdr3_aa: CATSEGEYLSQETQYF
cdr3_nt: TGTGCCACTAGTGAAGGAGAATACCTAAGCCAAGAGACCCAGTACTTC

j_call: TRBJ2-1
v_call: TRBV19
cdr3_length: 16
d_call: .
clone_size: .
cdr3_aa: CASSIWGASGDNEQFF
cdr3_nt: TGTGCCAGTAGTATATGGGGGGCTAGCGGCGACAATGAGCAGTTCTTC

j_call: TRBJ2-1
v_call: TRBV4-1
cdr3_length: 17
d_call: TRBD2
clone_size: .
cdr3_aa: CASSQPGLAGTYNEQFF
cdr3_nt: TGCGCCAGCAGCCAGCCGGGACTAGCGGGAACCTACAATGAGCAGTTCTTC

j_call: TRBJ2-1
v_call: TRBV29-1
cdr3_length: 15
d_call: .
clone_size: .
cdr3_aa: CSVPRSGQPYNEQFF
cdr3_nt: TGCAGCGTACCCAGGTCGGGGCAACCTTACAATGAGCAGTTCTTC

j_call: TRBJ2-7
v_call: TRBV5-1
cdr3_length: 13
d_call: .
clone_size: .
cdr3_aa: CASRMTGLGEQYF
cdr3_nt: TGCGCCAGCAGAATGACCGGGCTGGGAGAGCAGTACTTC

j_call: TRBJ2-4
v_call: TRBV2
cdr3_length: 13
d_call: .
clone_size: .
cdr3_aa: CASVRLLENIQYF
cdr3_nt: TGTGCCAGCGTCCGCCTTCTGGAGAACATTCAGTACTTC

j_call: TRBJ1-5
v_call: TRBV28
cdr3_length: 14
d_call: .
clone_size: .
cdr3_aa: CASSFLLSSQPQHF
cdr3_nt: TGTGCCAGCAGTTTCCTTTTAAGCAGTCAGCCCCAGCATTTT

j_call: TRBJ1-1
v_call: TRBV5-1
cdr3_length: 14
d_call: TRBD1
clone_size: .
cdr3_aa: CASSFQGADTEAFF
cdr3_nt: TGCGCCAGCAGCTTCCAGGGGGCCGATACTGAAGCTTTCTTT

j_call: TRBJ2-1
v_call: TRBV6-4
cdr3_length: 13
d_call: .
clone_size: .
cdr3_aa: CASSVELHNEQFF
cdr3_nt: TGTGCCAGCAGTGTTGAGCTCCACAATGAGCAGTTCTTC

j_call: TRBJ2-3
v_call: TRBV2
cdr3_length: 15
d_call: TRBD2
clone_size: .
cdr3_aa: CASRLTSGVTDTQYF
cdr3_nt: TGTGCCAGCAGATTGACTAGCGGGGTCACAGATACGCAGTATTTT

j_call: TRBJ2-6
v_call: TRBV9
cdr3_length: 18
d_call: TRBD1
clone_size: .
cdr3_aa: CASSGQGDHFSGANVLTF
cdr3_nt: TGTGCCAGCAGCGGCCAGGGGGACCACTTCTCTGGGGCCAACGTCCTGACTTTC

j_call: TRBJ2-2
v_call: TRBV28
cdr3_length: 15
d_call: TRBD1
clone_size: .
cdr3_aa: CASTPVGQGIGELFF
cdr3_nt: TGTGCCAGCACCCCTGTGGGACAGGGGATCGGGGAGCTGTTTTTT

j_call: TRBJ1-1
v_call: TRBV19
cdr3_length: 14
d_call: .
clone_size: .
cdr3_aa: CASNPPGQNTEAFF
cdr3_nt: TGTGCCAGTAACCCCCCGGGACAGAACACTGAAGCTTTCTTT

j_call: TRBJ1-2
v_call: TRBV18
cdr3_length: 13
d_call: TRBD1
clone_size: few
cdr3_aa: CASSGQGFSGYTF
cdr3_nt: TGTGCCAGCTCTGGACAGGGATTTTCCGGCTACACCTTC

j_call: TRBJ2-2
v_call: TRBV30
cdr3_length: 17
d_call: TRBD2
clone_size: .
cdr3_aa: CAWSSGTTILPTGELFF
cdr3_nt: TGTGCCTGGAGTTCCGGGACTACCATACTCCCTACCGGGGAGCTGTTTTTT